This TCR beta chain derives from a study of T cells in Graves' hyperthyroidism and ophthalmopathy. This clonotype has ten or more counts. Its target is not known. Study-wide points: Before onset, ophthalmopathy was predicted by the model a median around 6 months earlier.

There were TCR beta CDR3 regions amplified from RNA transcripts. An initial round of RT-PCR targeting the TCR CDR3 relied on the HTBI primer set. TCRdb passed the multiplex PCR reads through MiXCR, listing each CDR3 protein once. Of hundreds of thousands of distinct CDR3 sequences in the sample, roughly 14% were seen once. The receptor was derived from a woman aged 40 to 49 with Graves' ophthalmopathy. Sequencing used blood.

This CDR3 reads CASGTDVSEAFF. The DNA for the CDR3 is TGTGCTAGTGGTACCGATGTATCTGAAGCTTTCTTT. The V call is TRBV12-5, the J call TRBJ1-1, with unresolved D. Germline V gene sequence: CDR1 LGHNT, CDR2 FRNRAP. V was trimmed by 5 bases and J by 6 bases, leaving 10 bases between them. This CDR3 is 12 amino acids long.